The T cell receptor (beta chain) under discussion was sequenced for a study of blood T cell repertoires in COVID-19. Study context: In each case, the material was cDNA or gDNA derived from T cells, B-cell-depleted T cells, or PBMCs.

Germline V gene data show CDR1 as SQVTM and CDR2 as ANQGSEA. V lost 7 bases to trimming and J lost 1 base, with 10 bases between them. CDR3 length: 12 residues. Authors' data handling: For nucleated cells, counts were estimated from reference gene primer amplification. The table came from immunoSEQ multiplex PCR; TCRdb's copy has only in-frame clones and leaves some out. V, J and clone size derive from that table, while D and trimming were established from the DNA sequence. The data show 200,000 to 250,000 clones, roughly 84% seen once. The genes are TRBV29-1 and TRBJ2-5; D perhaps matches TRBD1 (6 bases). This TCR was recovered from a woman between 45 and 65 years old with acute or convalescent COVID-19. Source material: peripheral blood. This CDR3 reads CSAGQTQETQYF. DNA for the CDR3: TGCAGCGCCGGACAGACCCAAGAGACCCAGTACTTC.